This entry concerns a single T cell receptor beta chain. Its specificity is not known. This sample was taken from a study of CD8 T cells in Susac syndrome. Notes on the study in general: That the number of individuals in its TCR sequencing and HLA analysis was relatively small was acknowledged by the study.

CD8+ and CD4+ T cells from blood underwent TCR beta sequencing, which was carried out in a high-throughput format. The authors negatively isolated CD8+ and CD4+ T cells and FACS-enriched TEMRA cells. RNA was extracted with the RNeasy kit, and a quantity of roughly 0.45 to 1 ug was reverse transcribed using random hexamers. A multiplex approach, immunoSEQ multiplex PCR, amplified TCR beta CDR3 across 54 Vbeta and 13 Jbeta. Using its own MiXCR run on the immunoSEQ multiplex PCR reads, TCRdb lists one record per CDR3 protein. The sample has more than 100,000 distinct CDR3 sequences, 75% to 90% seen once. Trimming cost V 6 bases and J 4 bases; bases outside gene matches: 12. Germline CDR1 and CDR2: SNHLY and FYNNEI. This CDR3 region has 17 residues.

The sequenced sample was CD8+ T cells from PBMCs. The source is a human donor with multiple sclerosis. V and J are TRBV2 and TRBJ2-2; 9 bases are a match to TRBD1. CDR3 sequence: CASSLTGGTGRTGELFF. DNA for the CDR3: TGTGCCAGCAGCTTGACAGGGGGGACCGGGCGCACCGGGGAGCTGTTTTTT.